This T cell receptor beta chain was observed in a study of T cells after yellow fever vaccination. General study findings and limits: Subsequent to the booster, the majority of primary-vaccination clones reappeared (about 97% CD4, 88% CD8). A small proportion of clonotypes was detected in both the CD4 and CD8 compartments.

TCRdb passed the 5' RACE reads through MiXCR, listing each CDR3 protein once. This repertoire shows 280,000 or so distinct CDR3 sequences, around 8.6% found once; its top ten account for around 3.5%. This clonotype was picked up many times. Its antigen is unidentified. Germline V gene data show CDR1 as SGDLS and CDR2 as YYNGEE. This CDR3 spans 14 amino acids. Trimming removed 1 base at V and 4 bases at J, with 9 bases between. The material was CD4+ T cells sorted from PBMCs, obtained 5 days after the yellow fever booster vaccination. This clonotype originated in a man aged 18 to 30 who received the YFV17D yellow fever vaccine. The chain employs TRBV9 and TRBJ2-1, with no clear D. As DNA, the CDR3 is TGTGCCAGCAGCGTATTAGGACGATACAATGAGCAGTTCTTC. Its translation is CASSVLGRYNEQFF.